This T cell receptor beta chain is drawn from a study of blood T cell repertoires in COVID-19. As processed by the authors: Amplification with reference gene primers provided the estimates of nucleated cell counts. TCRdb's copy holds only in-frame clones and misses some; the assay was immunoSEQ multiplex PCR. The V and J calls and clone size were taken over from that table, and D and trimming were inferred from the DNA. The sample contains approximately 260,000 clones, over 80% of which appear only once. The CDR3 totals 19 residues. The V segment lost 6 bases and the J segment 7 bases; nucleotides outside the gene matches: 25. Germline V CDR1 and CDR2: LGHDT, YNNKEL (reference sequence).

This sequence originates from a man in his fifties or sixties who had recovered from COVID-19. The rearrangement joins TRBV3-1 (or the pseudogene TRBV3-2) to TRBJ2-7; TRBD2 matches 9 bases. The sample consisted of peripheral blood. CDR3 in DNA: TGTGCCAGCAGTCCTAACCCACGGACTAGCGACCGCTTGGGAGGAGAGCAGTACTTC. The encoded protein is CASSPNPRTSDRLGGEQYF.